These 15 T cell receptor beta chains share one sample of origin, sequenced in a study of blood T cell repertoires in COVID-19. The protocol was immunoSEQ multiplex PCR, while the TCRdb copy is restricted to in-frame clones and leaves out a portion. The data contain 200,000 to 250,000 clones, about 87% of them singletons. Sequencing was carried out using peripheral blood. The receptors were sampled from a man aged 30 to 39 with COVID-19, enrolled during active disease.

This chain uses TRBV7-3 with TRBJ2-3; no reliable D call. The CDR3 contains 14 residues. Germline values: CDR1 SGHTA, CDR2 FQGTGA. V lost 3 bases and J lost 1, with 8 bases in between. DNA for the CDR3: TGTGCCAGCAGCTTGGGTAGCCGCACAGATACGCAGTATTTT. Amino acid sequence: CASSLGSRTDTQYF. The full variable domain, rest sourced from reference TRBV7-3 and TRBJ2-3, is GAGVSQTPSNKVTEKGKYVELRCDPISGHTALYWYRQSLGQGPEFLIYFQGTGAADDSGLPNDRFFAVRPEGSVSTLKIQRTERGDSAVYLCASSLGSRTDTQYFGPGTRLTVL.

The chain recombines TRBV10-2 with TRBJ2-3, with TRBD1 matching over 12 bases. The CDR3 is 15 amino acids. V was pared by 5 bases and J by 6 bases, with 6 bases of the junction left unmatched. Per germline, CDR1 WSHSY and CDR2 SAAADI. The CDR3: CASSSGTGGGDTQYF. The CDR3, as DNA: TGCGCCAGCAGTTCCGGGACAGGGGGCGGGGATACGCAGTATTTT.

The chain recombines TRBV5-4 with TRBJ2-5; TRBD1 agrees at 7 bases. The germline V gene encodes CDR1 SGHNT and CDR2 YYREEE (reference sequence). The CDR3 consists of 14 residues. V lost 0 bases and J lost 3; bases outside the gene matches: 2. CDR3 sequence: CASSLGDREETQYF. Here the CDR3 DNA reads TGTGCCAGCAGCTTGGGAGACAGGGAAGAGACCCAGTACTTC. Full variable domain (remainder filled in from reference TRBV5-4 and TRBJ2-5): ETGVTQSPTHLIKTRGQQVTLRCSSQSGHNTVSWYQQALGQGPQFIFQYYREEENGRGNFPPRFSGLQFPNYSSELNVNALELDDSALYLCASSLGDREETQYFGPGTRLLVL.

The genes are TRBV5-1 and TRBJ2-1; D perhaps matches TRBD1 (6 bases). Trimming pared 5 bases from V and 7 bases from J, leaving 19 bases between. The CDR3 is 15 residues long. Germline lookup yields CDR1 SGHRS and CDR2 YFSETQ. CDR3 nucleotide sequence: TGCGCCAGCAGTAGAACTACCGGGACACAAAATGAGCAGTTCTTC. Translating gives CASSRTTGTQNEQFF.

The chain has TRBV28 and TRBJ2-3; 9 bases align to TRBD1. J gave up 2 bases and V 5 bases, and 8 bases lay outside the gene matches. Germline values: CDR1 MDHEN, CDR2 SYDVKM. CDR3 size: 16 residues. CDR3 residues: CASSVAGTGHTDTQYF. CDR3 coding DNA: TGTGCCAGCAGTGTGGCCGGGACAGGGCACACAGATACGCAGTATTTT. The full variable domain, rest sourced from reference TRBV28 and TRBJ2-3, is DVKVTQSSRYLVKRTGEKVFLECVQDMDHENMFWYRQDPGLGLRLIYFSYDVKMKEKGDIPEGYSVSREKKERFSLILESASTNQTSMYLCASSVAGTGHTDTQYFGPGTRLTVL.

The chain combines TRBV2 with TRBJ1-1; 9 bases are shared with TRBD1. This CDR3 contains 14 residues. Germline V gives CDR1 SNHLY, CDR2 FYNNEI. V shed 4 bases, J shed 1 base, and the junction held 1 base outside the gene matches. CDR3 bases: TGTGCCAGCAGTGGACAGGGGGGGAACACTGAAGCTTTCTTT. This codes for CASSGQGGNTEAFF.

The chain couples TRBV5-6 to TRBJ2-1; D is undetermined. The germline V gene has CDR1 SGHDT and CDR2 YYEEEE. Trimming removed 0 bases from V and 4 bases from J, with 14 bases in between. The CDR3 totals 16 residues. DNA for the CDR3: TGTGCCAGCAGCTTGGCCTCGCGAGGATTTTACAATGAGCAGTTCTTC. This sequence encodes CASSLASRGFYNEQFF.

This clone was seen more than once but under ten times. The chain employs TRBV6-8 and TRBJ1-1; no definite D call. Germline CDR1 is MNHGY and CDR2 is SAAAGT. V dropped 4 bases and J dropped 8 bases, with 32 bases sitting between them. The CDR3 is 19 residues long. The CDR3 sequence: CASSFPAPQPMRARGEAFF. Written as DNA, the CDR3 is TGTGCCAGCAGTTTTCCAGCCCCACAGCCCATGAGGGCCCGAGGGGAAGCTTTCTTT.

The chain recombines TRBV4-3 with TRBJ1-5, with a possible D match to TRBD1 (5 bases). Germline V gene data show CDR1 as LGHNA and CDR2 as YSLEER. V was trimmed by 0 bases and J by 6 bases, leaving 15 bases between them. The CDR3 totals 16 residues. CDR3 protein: CASSQDNSRGGQPQHF. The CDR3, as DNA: TGCGCCAGCAGCCAAGATAATTCTAGGGGTGGTCAGCCCCAGCATTTT.

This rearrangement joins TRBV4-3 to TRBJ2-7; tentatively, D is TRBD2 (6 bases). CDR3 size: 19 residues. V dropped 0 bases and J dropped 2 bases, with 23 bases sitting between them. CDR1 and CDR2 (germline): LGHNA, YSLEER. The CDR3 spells CASSQDLLDGTLSAYEQYF. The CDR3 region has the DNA TGCGCCAGCAGCCAAGATTTGCTAGATGGGACTCTCTCTGCCTACGAGCAGTACTTC.

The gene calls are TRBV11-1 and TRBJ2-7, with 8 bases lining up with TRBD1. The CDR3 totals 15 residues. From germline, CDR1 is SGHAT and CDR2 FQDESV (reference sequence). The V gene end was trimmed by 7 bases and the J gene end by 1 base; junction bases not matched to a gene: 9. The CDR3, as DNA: TGTGCCAGCACCCCGACAGGGGCCTTGTCCTACGAGCAGTACTTC. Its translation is CASTPTGALSYEQYF.

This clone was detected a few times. CDR3 in amino acids: CASSFDRDGYTF. In DNA, the CDR3 is TGCGCCAGCAGCTTCGACAGGGATGGCTACACCTTC. The J gene is TRBJ1-2, the V gene TRBV5-1, with 7 bases that match TRBD1. The CDR3 contains 12 residues. The germline CDR1 and CDR2 sequences are SGHRS and YFSETQ. V dropped 2 bases and J dropped 6; count of bases not matched to a gene: 1.

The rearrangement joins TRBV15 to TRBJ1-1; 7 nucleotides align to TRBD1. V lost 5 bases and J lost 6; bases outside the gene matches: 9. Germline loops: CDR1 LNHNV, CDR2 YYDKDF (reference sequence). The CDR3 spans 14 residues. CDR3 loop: CATSARQGSPEAFF. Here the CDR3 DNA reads TGTGCCACCAGCGCCCGACAGGGTTCGCCTGAAGCTTTCTTT. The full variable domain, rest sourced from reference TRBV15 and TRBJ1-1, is DAMVIQNPRYQVTQFGKPVTLSCSQTLNHNVMYWYQQKSSQAPKLLFHYYDKDFNNEADTPDNFQSRRPNTSFCFLDIRSPGLGDTAMYLCATSARQGSPEAFFGQGTRLTVV.

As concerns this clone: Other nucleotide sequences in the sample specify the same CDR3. CDR3 protein: CASSLGQGGGYTF. The DNA of the CDR3 is TGTGCCAGCAGCTTAGGACAGGGCGGTGGCTACACCTTC. This rearrangement joins TRBV7-9 to TRBJ1-2; 7 bases map to TRBD1. V lost 1 base and J lost 7; bases outside the gene matches: 3. Germline CDR1 reads SEHNR; CDR2 reads FQNEAQ (reference sequence). The CDR3 is 13 amino acids.

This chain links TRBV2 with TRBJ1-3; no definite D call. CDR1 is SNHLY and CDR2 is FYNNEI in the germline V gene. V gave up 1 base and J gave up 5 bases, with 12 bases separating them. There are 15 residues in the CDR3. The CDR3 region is CASSEGAVLRNTIYF. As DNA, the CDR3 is TGTGCCAGCAGTGAAGGGGCTGTGTTAAGAAACACCATATATTTT.